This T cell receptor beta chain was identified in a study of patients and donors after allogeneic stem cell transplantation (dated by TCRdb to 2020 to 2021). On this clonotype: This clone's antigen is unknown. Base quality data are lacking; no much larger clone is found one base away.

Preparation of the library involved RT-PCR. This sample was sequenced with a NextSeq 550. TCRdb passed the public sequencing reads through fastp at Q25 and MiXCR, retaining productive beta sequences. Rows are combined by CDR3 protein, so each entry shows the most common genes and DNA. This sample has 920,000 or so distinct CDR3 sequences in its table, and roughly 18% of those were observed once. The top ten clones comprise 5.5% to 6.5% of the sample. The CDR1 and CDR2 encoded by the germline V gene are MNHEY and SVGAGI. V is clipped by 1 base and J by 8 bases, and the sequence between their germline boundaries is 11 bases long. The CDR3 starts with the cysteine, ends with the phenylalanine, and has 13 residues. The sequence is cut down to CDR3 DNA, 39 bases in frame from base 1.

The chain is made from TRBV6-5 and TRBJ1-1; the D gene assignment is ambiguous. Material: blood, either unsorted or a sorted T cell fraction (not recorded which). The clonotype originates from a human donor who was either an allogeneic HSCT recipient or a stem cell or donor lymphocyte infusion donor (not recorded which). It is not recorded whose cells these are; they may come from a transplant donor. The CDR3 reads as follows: CASSYLEFREAFF. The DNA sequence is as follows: TGTGCCAGCAGTTACTTGGAGTTCCGGGAAGCTTTCTTT.